This TCR beta chain comes out of a study of cytomegalovirus exposure and HLA in healthy donors. In the PCR, 60 Vbeta and 13 Jbeta primers were used. Produced via immunoSEQ multiplex PCR; TCRdb's table is partial and in-frame only. The table lists about 160,000 clones, around 80% of them singletons. This clone appeared a single time. Sequencing was performed on PBMCs. This receptor was taken from a man younger than 35 in good health and CMV-seronegative.

This CDR3 is CASSLAEGAYYGYTF. CDR3 coding DNA: TGCGCCAGCAGCTTGGCGGAGGGGGCCTACTATGGCTACACCTTC. V gene TRBV5-1 combines with J gene TRBJ1-2, with TRBD1 matching 7 bases. The CDR3 has 15 amino acids. V trimming: 0 bases; J trimming: 3 bases; junction bases outside the gene matches: 5. CDR1 and CDR2 from the germline V gene are SGHRS and YFSETQ.